Following are 29 T cell receptor beta chains from one sample sequenced in a study of long-term antiretroviral therapy in people with HIV. This was the immunoSEQ v3.0 assay at survey level. Only in-frame clones appear in the TCRdb table, and some are missing; sequencing was by immunoSEQ multiplex PCR. The sample includes 15,000 or so clones, 65% to 85% seen only once; the top ten take roughly 14%. The material sequenced was unsorted PBMCs, taken roughly 1.2 years before starting antiretroviral therapy. These receptors came from a man under 40 with HIV.

This clone has only one observation. The rearrangement joins TRBV7-2 to TRBJ1-2, with D hard to call. Germline assignment: CDR1 SGHTA and CDR2 FQGNSA. The CDR3 totals 12 residues. Trimming stripped 0 bases from V and 4 bases from J, with 3 bases between. CDR3 sequence: CASSLAGYGYTF. The CDR3 nucleotides are TGTGCCAGCAGCTTAGCGGGCTATGGCTACACCTTC.

The chain has TRBV5-6 and TRBJ2-4, with 9 nucleotides matching TRBD1. The germline V gene encodes CDR1 SGHDT and CDR2 YYEEEE. Trimming took 3 bases from V and 9 from J; bases not matched to a gene: 7. This CDR3 spans 14 amino acids. The CDR3 protein is CASSSGDRDSIQYF. CDR3 bases: TGTGCCAGCAGCTCGGGGGACAGGGACAGCATTCAGTACTTC.

DNA of the CDR3: TGTGCCAGCAGCCCACATGATATCGGGGCCTACAATGAGCAGTTCTTC. It specifies CASSPHDIGAYNEQFF. The chain has TRBV11-2 and TRBJ2-1; a weak D match, TRBD2 (5 bases). Germline CDR1 and CDR2: SGHAT and FQNNGV. CDR3 size: 16 residues. The ends were cut back, 5 bases at V and 2 bases at J, with 16 bases in the middle.

J is TRBJ1-1 and V is TRBV14; D is possibly TRBD1 (5 bases). The CDR3 loop spans 14 amino acids. Germline loops: CDR1 SGHDN, CDR2 FVKESK. Deletions cut 4 bases from V and 9 bases from J, with 18 bases between. The CDR3 DNA reads TGTGCCAGCAGCCGGACGACAGCGGCATGGCAAGCTTTCTTT. Its translation is CASSRTTAAWQAFF.

This chain's CDR3 is CAISEGGGGGGTQYF. In DNA, the CDR3 is TGTGCCATCAGTGAAGGCGGGGGAGGAGGAGGTACGCAGTATTTT. The chain employs TRBV10-3 and TRBJ2-3, with TRBD2 identical over 7 bases. The CDR3 sequence is 15 residues long. Germline V lookup: CDR1 ENHRY, CDR2 SYGVKD. The V gene end was trimmed by 3 bases and the J gene end by 8 bases; junction bases not matched to a gene: 11.

This chain uses TRBV6-5 with TRBJ2-1; 8 nucleotides line up with TRBD2. The V gene's germline CDR1 is MNHEY and CDR2 SVGAGI. The CDR3 spans 15 residues. J was trimmed by 4 bases and V by 6 bases; bases with no gene match: 8. CDR3 DNA sequence: TGTGCCAGCAGACCTCAGCGGGAGTGGTACAATGAGCAGTTCTTC. Amino acids: CASRPQREWYNEQFF.

The chain links TRBV5-6 to TRBJ1-2; D not certain. The CDR3 is made up of 15 amino acids. V gave up 1 base and J gave up 0 bases, with 10 bases separating them. CDR1 is SGHDT, CDR2 YYEEEE, per germline. The CDR3 reads CASSLSSLTNYGYTF. The CDR3 DNA is TGTGCCAGCAGCTTGTCCTCCCTTACTAACTATGGCTACACCTTC. Together with reference TRBV5-6 and TRBJ1-2, the CDR3 gives the full variable domain: DAGVTQSPTHLIKTRGQQVTLRCSPKSGHDTVSWYQQALGQGPQFIFQYYEEEERQRGNFPDRFSGHQFPNYSSELNVNALLLGDSALYLCASSLSSLTNYGYTFGSGTRLTVV.

The rearrangement uses TRBV2 and TRBJ2-1; the D gene is possibly TRBD2 (5 bases). CDR1 SNHLY and CDR2 FYNNEI come from the germline V gene. The length of the CDR3 is 17 residues. The V end was cut by 6 bases, the J end by 3 bases, with 21 bases between. For the CDR3, the DNA is TGTGCCAGCAGGAAGGAGGTACCCTCGCGGTTCTACAATGAGCAGTTCTTC. Its translation is CASRKEVPSRFYNEQFF.

DNA for the CDR3: TGTGCCAGCTCCCCCGATCGTGTTGTGGCTACAGATACGCAGTATTTT. Its translation: CASSPDRVVATDTQYF. V is TRBV18 and J is TRBJ2-3; the D is unclear. With 6 bases removed from V and 3 bases from J, the gap between germline ends came to 19 bases. The CDR3 extends over 16 amino acids. CDR1 is KGHSH and CDR2 is LQKENI in the germline V gene.

The chain uses TRBV5-1 and TRBJ2-7; TRBD1 agrees at 9 bases. Germline CDR1 SGHRS, CDR2 YFSETQ. The V gene end was trimmed by 3 bases and the J gene end by 3 bases; junction bases not matched to a gene: 4. CDR3 size: 14 residues. The CDR3 nucleotides read TGCGCCAGCAGCTACGGACAGGGGATCTACGAGCAGTACTTC. Its translation: CASSYGQGIYEQYF.

The V and J genes are TRBV7-2 and TRBJ1-4, with TRBD1 matching over 7 bases. The ends lost 3 bases at V and 8 bases at J; junction bases unmatched: 12. Germline-derived CDR1 and CDR2 are SGHTA and FQGNSA. The CDR3 contains 16 residues. The chain's CDR3 is CASSLGSGGSREKLFF. Written as DNA, the CDR3 is TGTGCCAGCAGCTTGGGTTCAGGGGGATCAAGGGAAAAACTGTTTTTT.

This chain connects TRBV5-8 to TRBJ2-7; D is ambiguous. CDR1 and CDR2 from the germline V gene are SGHTS and YDEGEE. The V gene lost 0 bases and the J gene lost 2 bases, with 6 bases spanning the gap. CDR3 size: 13 residues. CDR3 in amino acids: CASSLGRAYEQYF. As DNA, the CDR3 is TGTGCCAGCAGCTTGGGCCGAGCCTACGAGCAGTACTTC.

J is TRBJ2-7 and V is TRBV11-2, with D possibly matching TRBD2 (5 bases). This CDR3 has 13 residues. Germline assignment: CDR1 SGHAT and CDR2 FQNNGV. V was trimmed by 3 bases and J by 5 bases, leaving 11 bases between them. The DNA of the CDR3 is TGTGCCAGCAGCTTGGCGCTGCGGGACGAGCAGTACTTC. As protein: CASSLALRDEQYF.

The rearrangement uses TRBV6-6 and TRBJ2-3; possible D gene TRBD2, 5 bases. V was cut by 6 bases and J by 1 base, with 14 bases left in between. The CDR3 spans 15 residues. Germline-derived CDR1 and CDR2 are MNHNY and SVGAGI (reference sequence). The CDR3 DNA reads as TGTGCCAGCAGCCCCGGGGTAGTCGGCACAGATACGCAGTATTTT. Its translation: CASSPGVVGTDTQYF.

The gene calls are TRBV28 and TRBJ1-2; 7 bases fit TRBD1. Germline values: CDR1 MDHEN, CDR2 SYDVKM. The V gene end was trimmed by 6 bases and the J gene end by 8 bases; junction bases not matched to a gene: 12. The CDR3 loop spans 14 amino acids. CDR3 sequence: CASSGGMDRRGYTF. CDR3 nucleotides: TGTGCCAGCAGCGGTGGCATGGACAGGCGCGGCTACACCTTC.

V is TRBV9 and J is TRBJ1-2; possibly TRBD1 for D (6 bases). The germline CDR1 and CDR2 sequences are SGDLS and YYNGEE. CDR3 length: 15 amino acids. The V end lost 4 bases, the J end lost 4 bases, and 17 bases lay between the germline ends. CDR3 DNA: TGTGCCAGCAGCCGATGGGGGGCGGGATCCTATGGCTACACCTTC. This translates into CASSRWGAGSYGYTF.

This chain links TRBV5-4 with TRBJ2-1, with TRBD1 identical over 9 bases. V lost 6 bases to trimming and J lost 6 bases; unmatched junction nucleotides: 4. Germline lookup yields CDR1 SGHNT and CDR2 YYREEE (reference sequence). The CDR3 covers 13 residues. The CDR3 here is CASTSTGGNEQFF. CDR3 nucleotide sequence: TGTGCCAGCACCTCGACAGGGGGCAATGAGCAGTTCTTC.

CDR3 residues: CASSLVRDQETQYF. As DNA, the CDR3 is TGTGCCAGCAGCTTAGTACGGGACCAAGAGACCCAGTACTTC. J is TRBJ2-5 and V is TRBV7-9; D ambiguous. V lost 1 base, J lost 0 bases, and 6 bases lay in between. Germline V gene lookup returns CDR1 SEHNR and CDR2 FQNEAQ (reference sequence). The CDR3 sequence is 14 residues long.

This chain joins TRBV6-4 and TRBJ2-2; unclear D gene. Germline V gene data show CDR1 as MRHNA and CDR2 as SNTAGT. V lost 2 bases, J lost 4 bases, and 8 bases lay in between. The CDR3 has 14 amino acids. The chain's CDR3 is CASSDGVGTGELFF. The CDR3 nucleotides read TGTGCCAGCAGTGACGGCGTCGGCACCGGGGAGCTGTTTTTT.

V usage is TRBV5-1 and J usage is TRBJ2-6; 9 bases are a match to TRBD1. V lost 9 bases to trimming and J lost 1 base; unmatched junction nucleotides: 11. Per germline, CDR1 SGHRS and CDR2 YFSETQ. The CDR3 runs 17 residues. CDR3 bases: TGCGCCACCCGAGAGACAGGGGGTCTTTCTGGGGCCAACGTCCTGACTTTC. Its translation: CATRETGGLSGANVLTF.

V and J are TRBV5-8 and TRBJ2-3; 15 bases align to TRBD2. Germline V CDR1 and CDR2: SGHTS, YDEGEE. The CDR3 extends over 17 amino acids. V shed 4 bases, J shed 5 bases, and the junction held 8 bases outside the gene matches. In DNA, the CDR3 is TGTGCCAGCAGCCACCTTCGGACTAGCGGGGGGGAAGATACGCAGTATTTT. Translation: CASSHLRTSGGEDTQYF. Drawing the rest from reference TRBV5-8 and TRBJ2-3, the complete variable domain is EAGVTQSPTHLIKTRGQQATLRCSPISGHTSVYWYQQALGLGLQFLLWYDEGEERNRGNFPPRFSGRQFPNYSSELNVNALELEDSALYLCASSHLRTSGGEDTQYFGPGTRLTVL.

The genes are TRBV18 and TRBJ1-4, with 9 bases fitting TRBD1. J lost 3 bases, V lost 5 bases, and 7 bases had no gene match. The CDR3 spans 16 residues. Germline CDR1 is KGHSH and CDR2 is LQKENI. For the CDR3, the DNA is TGTGCCAGCTCATCGCCGGGACAGGGTCCTAATGAAAAACTGTTTTTT. This translates into CASSSPGQGPNEKLFF.

The gene calls are TRBV4-1 and TRBJ2-7, with 7 bases that match TRBD2. V lost 1 base and J lost 2; bases outside the gene matches: 5. The CDR3 extends over 15 amino acids. Germline assignment: CDR1 MGHRA and CDR2 YSYEKL. For the CDR3, the DNA is TGCGCCAGCAGCCAAGGTCTAGCGGCTGCCTACGAGCAGTACTTC. Amino acid sequence: CASSQGLAAAYEQYF.

V gene TRBV6-4 combines with J gene TRBJ2-3; no reliable D call. Germline values: CDR1 MRHNA, CDR2 SNTAGT. V was pared by 3 bases and J by 2 bases, with 9 bases between. The CDR3 extends over 14 amino acids. The DNA for the CDR3 is TGTGCCAGCAGTGAGTCGAAGACCACAGATACGCAGTATTTT. It codes for CASSESKTTDTQYF.

A note on this clone: The junction departs from germline at one end; a sequencing error may be responsible. V usage is TRBV5-6 and J usage is TRBJ1-1; maybe TRBD1 (6 bases). CDR3 length equals 12 residues. Per the germline V gene, CDR1 is SGHDT and CDR2 is YYEEEE. The CDR3 is CVGGGRHTEAFF. The CDR3, as DNA: TGCGTCGGAGGGGGTAGGCACACTGAAGCTTTCTTT.

V gene TRBV19 combines with J gene TRBJ1-2; weak D call: TRBD1 (5 bases). CDR3 size: 15 residues. Trimming removed 0 bases at V and 3 bases at J, with 11 bases between. From germline, CDR1 is LNHDA and CDR2 SQIVND (reference sequence). CDR3 region: CASSIEQDPYYGYTF. CDR3 DNA sequence: TGTGCCAGTAGTATAGAACAGGATCCGTACTATGGCTACACCTTC.

The J gene is TRBJ2-1, the V gene TRBV27; TRBD2 is a possible D gene (5 bases). The V end was cut by 11 bases, the J end by 4 bases, with 15 bases between. The germline V gene encodes CDR1 MNHEY and CDR2 SMNVEV (reference sequence). This CDR3 spans 13 amino acids. CDR3 in amino acids: CAASPSKYNEQFF. For the CDR3, the DNA is TGTGCCGCAAGTCCTAGCAAATACAATGAGCAGTTCTTC.

By share, this clone counts as large. The genes are TRBV19 and TRBJ1-3, with D unclear. Germline values: CDR1 LNHDA, CDR2 SQIVND (reference sequence). V was cut by 6 bases and J by 0 bases, with 9 bases left in between. This CDR3 has 14 amino acids. The CDR3 DNA sequence: TGTGCCAGTAGCGACCCCGACTCTGGAAACACCATATATTTT. Residues: CASSDPDSGNTIYF.

This clone was picked up one time. The rearrangement links TRBV18 to TRBJ2-6; tentative D call: TRBD1 (5 bases). This CDR3 contains 15 residues. The V end was cut by 3 bases, the J end by 0 bases, with 6 bases between. Germline CDR1 reads KGHSH; CDR2 reads LQKENI. Here the CDR3 DNA reads TGTGCCAGCTCACCGACAGCCTCTGGGGCCAACGTCCTGACTTTC. Residues: CASSPTASGANVLTF.